The 8 T cell receptor beta chains given below trace back to one sample, sequenced in a study of T cell changes during pregnancy in multiple sclerosis. Sequenced by immunoSEQ multiplex PCR; TCRdb stores in-frame clones only, minus some. The table records 70,000 to 95,000 clones, just under 95% of them present only once. Sequencing was performed on peripheral blood, taken in the first trimester of pregnancy. The receptors shown here come from a female donor with multiple sclerosis, enrolled in a pregnancy study.

The chain employs TRBV18 and TRBJ1-3; 9 positions agree with TRBD1. V lost 5 bases, J lost 1 base, and 0 bases stayed unmatched. This CDR3 contains 14 residues. Germline-derived CDR1 and CDR2 are KGHSH and LQKENI. The CDR3 nucleotides are TGTGCCAGCTCAGGACAGGGGTCTGGAAACACCATATATTTT. Amino acid sequence: CASSGQGSGNTIYF.

The rearrangement uses TRBV9 and TRBJ1-2; a weak D match, TRBD1 (6 bases). Trimming removed 3 bases from V and 8 bases from J, with 11 bases in between. There are 12 residues in the CDR3. From germline, CDR1 is SGDLS and CDR2 YYNGEE. The CDR3, as DNA: TGTGCCAGCAGCGCCGCAGGGGCCGGCTACACCTTC. Translation: CASSAAGAGYTF. Full variable domain (outside the CDR3, taken from reference TRBV9 and TRBJ1-2): DSGVTQTPKHLITATGQRVTLRCSPRSGDLSVYWYQQSLDQGLQFLIQYYNGEERAKGNILERFSAQQFPDLHSELNLSSLELGDSALYFCASSAAGAGYTFGSGTRLTVV.

The rearrangement links TRBV11-2 to TRBJ2-7; TRBD1 is a possible D gene (6 bases). V lost 9 bases and J 0 bases, leaving 12 bases between the germline ends. The CDR3 is 13 amino acids. Looked up from germline, CDR1 is SGHAT and CDR2 is FQNNGV. As DNA, the CDR3 is TGTGCCAGAAAACAGGGACGCTCCTACGAGCAGTACTTC. It translates to CARKQGRSYEQYF.

This sequence joins TRBV19 and TRBJ2-7; 11 bases agree with TRBD1. This CDR3 has 15 amino acids. The V segment lost 3 bases and the J segment 3 bases; nucleotides outside the gene matches: 4. Germline CDR1 and CDR2: LNHDA and SQIVND (reference sequence). The CDR3 here is CASSMDRGLYYEQYF. CDR3 sequence (DNA): TGTGCCAGTAGTATGGACAGGGGGCTATACTACGAGCAGTACTTC.

J is TRBJ1-1 and V is TRBV7-3; 7 nucleotides align to TRBD1. Germline-derived CDR1 and CDR2 are SGHTA and FQGTGA. CDR3 length: 15 residues. The V segment lost 5 bases and the J segment 8 bases; nucleotides outside the gene matches: 14. CDR3 residues: CASSPWGMDRTEAFF. CDR3 nucleotide sequence: TGTGCCAGCAGCCCATGGGGGATGGACAGGACAGAAGCTTTCTTT.

The chain combines TRBV5-1 with TRBJ2-1, with TRBD2 matching over 13 bases. Germline assignment: CDR1 SGHRS and CDR2 YFSETQ. The V segment lost 0 bases and the J segment 7 bases; nucleotides outside the gene matches: 4. This CDR3 is 16 amino acids long. As DNA, the CDR3 is TGCGCCAGCAGCTTGGACGGGACTAGCGGGACGAATGAGCAGTTCTTC. Protein sequence: CASSLDGTSGTNEQFF.

The chain employs TRBV5-6 and TRBJ2-1; tentatively, D is TRBD2 (7 bases). CDR1 is SGHDT, CDR2 YYEEEE, per germline. The CDR3 is made up of 15 amino acids. Trimming cost V 3 bases and J 4 bases, with 14 bases left between them. For the CDR3, the DNA is TGTGCCAGCAGCTCGGGCGGGGGCGTTTACAATGAGCAGTTCTTC. It translates to CASSSGGGVYNEQFF.

This chain uses TRBV6-1 with TRBJ2-2; no clear D gene. This CDR3 region has 15 residues. The germline V gene encodes CDR1 MNHNS and CDR2 SASEGT. V was trimmed by 1 base and J by 4 bases, leaving 10 bases between them. Here the CDR3 DNA reads TGTGCCAGCAGTGAAGTAATGAGCGCCACCGGGGAGCTGTTTTTT. As protein: CASSEVMSATGELFF.